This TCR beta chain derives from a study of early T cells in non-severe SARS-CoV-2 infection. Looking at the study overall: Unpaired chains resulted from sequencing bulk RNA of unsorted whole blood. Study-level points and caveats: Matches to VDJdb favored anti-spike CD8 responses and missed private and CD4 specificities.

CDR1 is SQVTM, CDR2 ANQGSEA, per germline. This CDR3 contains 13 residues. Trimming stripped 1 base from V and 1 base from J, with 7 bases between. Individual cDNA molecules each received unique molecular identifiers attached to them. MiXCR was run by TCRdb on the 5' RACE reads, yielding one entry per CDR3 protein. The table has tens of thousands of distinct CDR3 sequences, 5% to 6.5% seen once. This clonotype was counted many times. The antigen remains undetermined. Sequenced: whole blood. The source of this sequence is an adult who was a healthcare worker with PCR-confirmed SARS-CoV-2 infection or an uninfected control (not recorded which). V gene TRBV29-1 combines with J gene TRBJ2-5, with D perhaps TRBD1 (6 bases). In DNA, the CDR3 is TGCAGCGTTGAAGTGGGGGCCCAAGAGACCCAGTACTTC. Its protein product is CSVEVGAQETQYF.